The 32 T cell receptor beta chains below come from one sample, sequenced in a study of PD-L1 blockade in urothelial cancer. The table came from immunoSEQ multiplex PCR; TCRdb's copy has only in-frame clones and leaves some out. The data contain over 50,000 clones, around 84% of them singletons. Sequencing was performed on PBMCs, taken around atezolizumab (anti-PD-L1) treatment. All receptors come from a man in his forties or fifties with urothelial cancer.

This rearrangement joins TRBV10-2 to TRBJ2-1; 9 nucleotides agree with TRBD1. Germline assignment: CDR1 WSHSY and CDR2 SAAADI. This CDR3 has 14 residues. Trimming removed 7 bases from V and 3 bases from J; junction bases left unmatched: 4. CDR3 loop: CASKTGGYYNEQFF. The DNA for the CDR3 is TGCGCCAGCAAGACAGGGGGGTACTACAATGAGCAGTTCTTC.

The chain joins TRBV6-5 to TRBJ2-7, with D maybe TRBD2 (6 bases). This CDR3 comprises 15 residues. Trimming shortened V by 0 bases and J by 3 bases, and 12 bases separated the two germline ends. Germline CDR1 and CDR2: MNHEY and SVGAGI. DNA for the CDR3: TGTGCCAGCAGTTACTCGTGGAGCGGGCACTACGAGCAGTACTTC. Residues: CASSYSWSGHYEQYF.

This clone was seen a handful of times. The J gene is TRBJ2-7, the V gene TRBV7-2; 11 bases are a match to TRBD2. From germline, CDR1 is SGHTA and CDR2 FQGNSA. The CDR3 is made up of 16 amino acids. V shed 4 bases and J 6 bases; nucleotides not matched to a gene: 11. CDR3 coding DNA: TGTGCCAGCAGCTCAATCCTTAGCGGGAGGGCCCCCGAGCAGTACTTC. As protein: CASSSILSGRAPEQYF.

The V call is TRBV28, the J call TRBJ1-1; the D is unclear. V shed 1 base and J shed 2 bases, with 2 bases lying between them. Germline V lookup: CDR1 MDHEN, CDR2 SYDVKM. This CDR3 region has 12 residues. Written as DNA, the CDR3 is TGTGCCAGCAGTTTATTAAACACTGAAGCTTTCTTT. Amino acid sequence: CASSLLNTEAFF.

The chain recombines TRBV5-4 with TRBJ2-5; 7 bases are shared with TRBD2. The CDR3 sequence is 17 residues long. V gave up 3 bases and J gave up 3 bases; unmatched junction bases: 14. Germline CDR1 reads SGHNT; CDR2 reads YYREEE (reference sequence). This CDR3 reads CASSSFRPAGTKETQYF. The CDR3, as DNA: TGTGCCAGCAGCTCCTTTCGGCCCGCCGGGACTAAAGAGACCCAGTACTTC.

CDR3 sequence (DNA): TGTGCCAGCACCCGAGAGGCGCTGGTCGCTCAGCCCCAGCATTTT. It encodes CASTREALVAQPQHF. The chain recombines TRBV2 with TRBJ1-5; D is undetermined. In germline, CDR1 is SNHLY, CDR2 FYNNEI. Trimming cost V 7 bases and J 6 bases, with 19 bases left between them. CDR3 length: 15 residues.

The J gene is TRBJ1-4, the V gene TRBV30; tentatively, D is TRBD1 (5 bases). Germline CDR1 is GTSNPN and CDR2 is SVGIG (reference sequence). There are 13 residues in the CDR3. The V end was cut by 0 bases, the J end by 8 bases, with 10 bases between. CDR3 coding DNA: TGTGCCTGGAGTGTAGGGGTTGGGGAAAAACTGTTTTTT. Translating it yields CAWSVGVGEKLFF.

The chain recombines TRBV10-2 with TRBJ1-3, with D possibly matching TRBD1 (5 bases). Germline V gives CDR1 WSHSY, CDR2 SAAADI. The CDR3 length is 15 residues. Deletions cut 2 bases from V and 2 bases from J, with 10 bases between. This chain's CDR3 is CASSEGRVAGNTIYF. Written as DNA, the CDR3 is TGCGCCAGCAGTGAGGGCAGGGTGGCTGGAAACACCATATATTTT.

The chain couples TRBV20-1 to TRBJ1-2, with D possibly matching TRBD1 (5 bases). Germline CDR1 is DFQATT and CDR2 is SNEGSKA (reference sequence). Trimming took 6 bases from V and 7 from J, leaving 12 bases between them. CDR3 length: 11 residues. For the CDR3, the DNA is TGCAGTGCCAGCCGGCAGGGTGGCTACACCTTC. Its protein product is CSASRQGGYTF.

This chain uses TRBV9 with TRBJ2-1, with D tentatively TRBD2 (6 bases). Germline V gene lookup returns CDR1 SGDLS and CDR2 YYNGEE. V lost 0 bases to trimming and J lost 1 base, with 14 bases between them. There are 17 residues in the CDR3. This CDR3 reads CASSVGVGGWSYNEQFF. DNA for the CDR3: TGTGCCAGCAGCGTAGGCGTTGGGGGGTGGTCCTACAATGAGCAGTTCTTC.

The CDR3 spells CASSGPQGTSYEQYF. CDR3 coding DNA: TGCGCCAGCAGCGGACCACAGGGAACTTCCTACGAGCAGTACTTC. The chain joins TRBV5-1 to TRBJ2-7; TRBD1 might be the D (6 bases). Trimming stripped 4 bases from V and 1 base from J, with 15 bases between. The CDR3 runs 15 residues. Germline V CDR1 and CDR2: SGHRS, YFSETQ. Based on the CDR3 plus reference TRBV5-1 and TRBJ2-7, the full variable domain is KAGVTQTPRYLIKTRGQQVTLSCSPISGHRSVSWYQQTPGQGLQFLFEYFSETQRNKGNFPGRFSGRQFSNSRSEMNVSTLELGDSALYLCASSGPQGTSYEQYFGPGTRLTVT.

The chain is built from TRBV28 and TRBJ2-5, with D tentatively TRBD1 (5 bases). CDR3 length equals 16 residues. Trimming cost V 6 bases and J 8 bases, with 25 bases left between them. Germline V lookup: CDR1 MDHEN, CDR2 SYDVKM. CDR3 DNA sequence: TGTGCCAGCAGGTCAAATAGGGGCCCCCCTTCAAGCACCCAGTACTTC. Its translation: CASRSNRGPPSSTQYF.

V is TRBV28 and J is TRBJ1-5; D call uncertain. Germline V lookup: CDR1 MDHEN, CDR2 SYDVKM. The CDR3 loop spans 14 amino acids. V dropped 7 bases and J dropped 1 base, with 11 bases sitting between them. CDR3 in amino acids: CASKGRGSNQPQHF. Here the CDR3 DNA reads TGTGCCAGCAAGGGCAGAGGGAGCAATCAGCCCCAGCATTTT.

The chain uses TRBV21-1 and TRBJ1-5; the table's D call, TRBD1, was not checked against the DNA. TRBV21-1 is a pseudogene locus. This CDR3 spans 15 amino acids. The CDR3 protein is CASKLDTYYNQPQHF. The CDR3 bases are TGTGCCAGCAAATTGGACACCTACTACAATCAGCCCCAGCATTTT.

J is TRBJ2-1 and V is TRBV7-9; possibly TRBD2 for D (6 bases). Germline CDR1 SEHNR, CDR2 FQNEAQ (reference sequence). The CDR3 is made up of 13 amino acids. The V and J ends lost 4 bases and 6 bases respectively, with 10 bases between them. Here the CDR3 reads CASSYAGSNEQFF. CDR3 in DNA: TGTGCCAGCAGCTACGCGGGAAGCAATGAGCAGTTCTTC.

The J gene is TRBJ2-1, the V gene TRBV28; TRBD2 might be the D (7 bases). The CDR3 loop spans 15 amino acids. V was pared by 4 bases and J by 7 bases, with 17 bases between. Germline lookup yields CDR1 MDHEN and CDR2 SYDVKM. Written as DNA, the CDR3 is TGTGCCAGCAGTTCTCTAGCGGAGGGGACAAATGAGCAGTTCTTC. Translation gives CASSSLAEGTNEQFF.

This rearrangement joins TRBV18 to TRBJ2-1; D may be TRBD1 (5 bases). Looked up from germline, CDR1 is KGHSH and CDR2 is LQKENI. The CDR3 is 13 amino acids. Trimming pared 4 bases from V and 8 bases from J, leaving 12 bases between. CDR3 in amino acids: CASSRGQGYEQFF. The CDR3 nucleotides read TGTGCCAGCTCACGTGGACAAGGTTATGAGCAGTTCTTC.

This clone showed up just once. The rearrangement links TRBV5-1 to TRBJ1-2; 7 bases align to TRBD1. Germline CDR1 SGHRS, CDR2 YFSETQ. The CDR3 covers 15 residues. V lost 4 bases, J lost 6 bases, and 12 bases stayed unmatched. This CDR3 reads CASSPETGSVDGYTF. CDR3 in DNA: TGCGCCAGCAGCCCAGAGACAGGGTCCGTTGATGGCTACACCTTC.

This clone was seen a single time. The chain recombines TRBV9 with TRBJ2-2, with TRBD2 matching over 11 bases. This CDR3 is built from 16 residues. V shed 2 bases and J 1 base; nucleotides not matched to a gene: 1. CDR1 and CDR2 from the germline V gene are SGDLS and YYNGEE. CDR3 sequence reads: CASSVGLAVNTGELFF. Here the CDR3 DNA reads TGTGCCAGCAGCGTGGGACTAGCGGTGAACACCGGGGAGCTGTTTTTT.

V and J are TRBV4-1 and TRBJ2-7; D is uncertain. Germline CDR1 and CDR2: MGHRA and YSYEKL. CDR3 length: 13 amino acids. The V end lost 1 base, the J end lost 1 base, and 5 bases lay between the germline ends. CDR3 bases: TGCGCCAGCAGCCAAGTACGGTCCTACGAGCAGTACTTC. The encoded protein is CASSQVRSYEQYF.

V gene TRBV28 combines with J gene TRBJ2-7; perhaps TRBD2 as D (5 bases). With 6 bases removed from V and 6 bases from J, the gap between germline ends came to 15 bases. The CDR3 runs to 13 residues. Germline V CDR1 and CDR2: MDHEN, SYDVKM. The CDR3 loop is CASRPNVLAEQYF. CDR3 sequence (DNA): TGTGCCAGCAGGCCCAACGTGCTAGCCGAGCAGTACTTC.

This clone came up once. The chain links TRBV7-3 to TRBJ1-1, with D possibly being TRBD1 (5 bases). Trimming shortened V by 0 bases and J by 1 base, and 9 bases separated the two germline ends. The length of the CDR3 is 15 residues. Germline V gene lookup returns CDR1 SGHTA and CDR2 FQGTGA. The CDR3 spells CASSLTSQGNTEAFF. Here the CDR3 DNA reads TGTGCCAGCAGCTTAACGAGTCAGGGGAACACTGAAGCTTTCTTT.

DNA for the CDR3: TGCGCCAGCAGCTTGGCGGTTACGTTAAGCTCCTACAATGAGCAGTTCTTC. Translated, it gives CASSLAVTLSSYNEQFF. The rearrangement uses TRBV5-1 and TRBJ2-1; D unresolved. The CDR3 consists of 17 residues. CDR1 is SGHRS, CDR2 YFSETQ, per germline. Trimming removed 0 bases from V and 0 bases from J, with 13 bases in between. The full variable domain, with the rest looked up from reference TRBV5-1 and TRBJ2-1, is KAGVTQTPRYLIKTRGQQVTLSCSPISGHRSVSWYQQTPGQGLQFLFEYFSETQRNKGNFPGRFSGRQFSNSRSEMNVSTLELGDSALYLCASSLAVTLSSYNEQFFGPGTRLTVL.

The gene calls are TRBV2 and TRBJ2-2; 8 bases fit TRBD2. CDR3 size: 13 residues. The V segment lost 6 bases and the J segment 8 bases; nucleotides outside the gene matches: 5. CDR1 is SNHLY and CDR2 is FYNNEI in the germline V gene. CDR3 coding DNA: TGTGCCAGCAGGCTTAGCGGGATTGGGGAGCTGTTTTTT. Translating it yields CASRLSGIGELFF.

The V gene is TRBV5-6, the J gene TRBJ1-2, with a tentative D call TRBD1 (5 bases). Germline assignment: CDR1 SGHDT and CDR2 YYEEEE. The CDR3 has 13 residues. V was shortened by 4 bases and J by 2 bases, with 9 bases between the two germline ends. Written as DNA, the CDR3 is TGTGCCAGCAGCAGTAACAGGAACTATGGCTACACCTTC. Residues: CASSSNRNYGYTF.

V usage is TRBV9 and J usage is TRBJ1-1; D remains unclear. The ends were cut back, 4 bases at V and 11 bases at J, with 15 bases in the middle. Per germline, CDR1 SGDLS and CDR2 YYNGEE. This CDR3 has 12 residues. The CDR3 DNA sequence: TGTGCCAGCAGCAACCTTCGGGAGCGGGCTTTCTTT. Protein sequence: CASSNLRERAFF. Variable domain in full (rest from reference TRBV9 and TRBJ1-1): DSGVTQTPKHLITATGQRVTLRCSPRSGDLSVYWYQQSLDQGLQFLIQYYNGEERAKGNILERFSAQQFPDLHSELNLSSLELGDSALYFCASSNLRERAFFGQGTRLTVV.

The chain couples TRBV6-5 to TRBJ1-1; D remains ambiguous. The CDR3 extends over 14 amino acids. The V and J ends lost 2 bases and 2 bases respectively, with 9 bases between them. The V gene's germline CDR1 is MNHEY and CDR2 SVGAGI. The CDR3 is CASSYASVNTEAFF. CDR3 bases: TGTGCCAGCAGTTACGCGAGCGTAAACACTGAAGCTTTCTTT.

The chain links TRBV9 to TRBJ2-2; D ambiguous. The CDR3 contains 17 residues. The ends were cut back, 0 bases at V and 4 bases at J, with 16 bases in the middle. Per the germline V gene, CDR1 is SGDLS and CDR2 is YYNGEE. The CDR3 bases are TGTGCCAGCAGCGTAGAGGTCGTTGGCAGAGGCACCGGGGAGCTGTTTTTT. This translates into CASSVEVVGRGTGELFF.

The chain couples TRBV4-1 to TRBJ1-6; 7 nucleotides align to TRBD1. The CDR3 sequence is 15 residues long. Germline assignment: CDR1 MGHRA and CDR2 YSYEKL. The V segment lost 1 base and the J segment 8 bases; nucleotides outside the gene matches: 5. The CDR3 loop is CASSQGQGNDSPLHF. The CDR3, as DNA: TGCGCCAGCAGCCAAGGACAGGGAAATGATTCACCCCTCCACTTT.

This chain links TRBV5-1 with TRBJ2-7, with TRBD1 identical over 7 bases. V trimming: 2 bases; J trimming: 3 bases; junction bases outside the gene matches: 5. This CDR3 is 14 amino acids long. Germline V gene sequence: CDR1 SGHRS, CDR2 YFSETQ. The CDR3 DNA reads TGCGCCAGCAGCTTCCCGGGACAGAACTACGAGCAGTACTTC. Encoded protein: CASSFPGQNYEQYF.

The chain recombines TRBV14 with TRBJ2-1, with 7 positions matching TRBD2. This CDR3 comprises 13 residues. Germline assignment: CDR1 SGHDN and CDR2 FVKESK. Trimming removed 1 base from V and 9 bases from J; junction bases left unmatched: 3. The CDR3 protein is CASSQGLASEQFF. CDR3 in DNA: TGTGCCAGCAGCCAAGGACTAGCTAGTGAGCAGTTCTTC. The full variable domain, completed using reference TRBV14 and TRBJ2-1, is EAGVTQFPSHSVIEKGQTVTLRCDPISGHDNLYWYRRVMGKEIKFLLHFVKESKQDESGMPNNRFLAERTGGTYSTLKVQPAELEDSGVYFCASSQGLASEQFFGPGTRLTVL.

The chain joins TRBV4-1 to TRBJ2-1; 12 positions agree with TRBD2. This CDR3 is built from 18 residues. Germline CDR1 reads MGHRA; CDR2 reads YSYEKL. V shed 3 bases, J shed 4 bases, and the junction held 10 bases outside the gene matches. The CDR3 reads CASSHERGLAGGYNEQFF. The DNA of the CDR3 is TGCGCCAGCAGCCACGAGCGGGGGCTAGCGGGAGGGTACAATGAGCAGTTCTTC.